The clone carrying this T cell receptor beta chain is a singleton in its sample. What it recognizes is unknown. The data were taken from a study of T cell responses to AZD1222 COVID-19 vaccine. The CDR3 totals 15 residues. Germline V gene lookup returns CDR1 SEHNR and CDR2 FQNEAQ (reference sequence). Trimming removed 3 bases from V and 3 bases from J, with 11 bases in between. Data came from immunoSEQ multiplex PCR; TCRdb stores just in-frame clones and leaves some out. The sample has more than 95,000 clones, 70% to 90% seen once. General observations from the study: The donor group comprised mostly white British people and more females; the analysis possibly underestimated clonal diversity.

The clonotype was recovered from an adult who received the AZD1222 COVID-19 vaccine. The V call is TRBV7-9, the J call TRBJ1-4, with D perhaps matching TRBD1 (6 bases). Sequencing was performed on peripheral blood, taken 28 days after the second AZD1222 dose. CDR3 nucleotide sequence: TGTGCCAGCAGCTTCAGGGGCGCCGCTAATGAAAAACTGTTTTTT. Translation: CASSFRGAANEKLFF.